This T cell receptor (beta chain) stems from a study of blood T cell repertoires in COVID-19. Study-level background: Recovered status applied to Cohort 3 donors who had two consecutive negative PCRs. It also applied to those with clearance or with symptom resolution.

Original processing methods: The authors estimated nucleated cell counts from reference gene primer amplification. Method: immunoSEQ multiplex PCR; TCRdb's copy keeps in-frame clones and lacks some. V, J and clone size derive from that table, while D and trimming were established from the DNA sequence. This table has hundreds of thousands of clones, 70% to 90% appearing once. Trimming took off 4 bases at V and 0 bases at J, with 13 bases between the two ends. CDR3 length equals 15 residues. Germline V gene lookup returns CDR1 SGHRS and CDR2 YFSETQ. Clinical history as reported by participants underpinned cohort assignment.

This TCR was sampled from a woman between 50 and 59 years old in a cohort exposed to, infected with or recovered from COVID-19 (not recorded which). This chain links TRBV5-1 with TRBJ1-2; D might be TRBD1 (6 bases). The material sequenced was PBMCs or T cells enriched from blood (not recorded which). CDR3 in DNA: TGCGCCAGCAGCCCTCGAACAGGGACTAACTATGGCTACACCTTC. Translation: CASSPRTGTNYGYTF.